Reported below is one TCR beta chain. There is no known antigen for this receptor. No base quality information exists; no much larger clone differs at one position. The sample carries other DNA sequences with the same CDR3. The library was made by the immunoSEQ multiplex PCR assay. In the authors' own workflow: To diagnose cytomegalovirus status from the catalog of TCR beta chain sequences, a statistical classification framework was built. The clones in this table, taken by TCRdb from immuneACCESS, are in-frame only. Not every clone is retained; where verified, under half of the shortfall comes from an unresolved V gene, and the cause of the rest is unknown. D and trimming were read from the DNA, whereas the V and J calls and clone size are those reported in that table. In all, the sample holds 100,000 or so clones, and around 88% of those were seen once. The ten most abundant clones make up under 4.5% of the sample.

The germline V gene encodes CDR1 SGHRS and CDR2 YFSETQ. Between the V and J ends, shortened by 4 bases and 2 bases respectively, the junction contains 9 bases. The CDR3, cysteine through phenylalanine, is 13 amino acids long. Only the CDR3 DNA is retained, 39 bases long and in frame from the first base. The donors belonged to the validation cohort of over a hundred subjects, which was separate from the 666-subject first cohort. This entry comes from a study of cytomegalovirus exposure and HLA in healthy donors (dated by TCRdb to about 2017). Broadly, across the study: The 666 repertoires of the first cohort and the roughly 110 validation repertoires were produced on the same platform, according to a later analysis. The study aimed to test whether signatures of past pathogen exposure could be identified by cataloging public T cell receptors. In addition to the first cohort of hundreds of subjects, a separate validation cohort of 100 to 150 different subjects was used. To predict cytomegalovirus infection status, the study brought together high-throughput TCR immunosequencing, statistical association of individual TCRs with disease status, and machine learning.

Broader findings and caveats from the paper: In the study, 150 to 200 TCR beta chains were listed as associated with cytomegalovirus. Of the cluster scores, 85% to 95% were above 0 in a later analysis, which found that TCRs clustered in the first cohort also tended to co-occur in the 130 or so validation repertoires. Most TCR sequences were seen in very few donors, while some public TCRs were found in many individuals. In vitro tests confirmed that a few of the cytomegalovirus-associated TCR beta chains recognize cytomegalovirus antigens. In both the original and validation cohorts, the classifier was reported to diagnose cytomegalovirus status with high specificity and sensitivity. A later analysis had no HLA typing for the validation cohort, so co-occurrence there was scored across all 110 or so repertoires. The authors suggested that the approach could potentially be generalized to other disease states and immunological phenotypes.

The TCR sequence derives from a young woman in good health and CMV-seronegative. The rearranged chain carries TRBV5-1 and TRBJ2-5; D gene: possibly TRBD2, on 5 matching bases. Sample: PBMCs. The CDR3 sequence is CASSLRGQETQYF. The DNA sequence is TGCGCCAGCAGCCTTCGGGGACAAGAGACCCAGTACTTC. The CDR3 plus the reference TRBV5-1 and TRBJ2-5 genes for the other parts give the full variable domain: KAGVTQTPRYLIKTRGQQVTLSCSPISGHRSVSWYQQTPGQGLQFLFEYFSETQRNKGNFPGRFSGRQFSNSRSEMNVSTLELGDSALYLCASSLRGQETQYFGPGTRLLVL.